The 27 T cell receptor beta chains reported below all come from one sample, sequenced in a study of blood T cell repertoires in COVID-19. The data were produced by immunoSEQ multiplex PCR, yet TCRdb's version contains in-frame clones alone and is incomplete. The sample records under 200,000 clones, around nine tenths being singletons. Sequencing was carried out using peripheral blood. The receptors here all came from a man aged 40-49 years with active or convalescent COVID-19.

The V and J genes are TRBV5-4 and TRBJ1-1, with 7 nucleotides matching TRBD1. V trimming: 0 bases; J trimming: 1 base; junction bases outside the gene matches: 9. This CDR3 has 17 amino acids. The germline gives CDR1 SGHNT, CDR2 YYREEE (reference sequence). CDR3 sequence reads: CASSLGRQGIGNTEAFF. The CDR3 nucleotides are TGTGCCAGCAGCTTGGGGAGACAGGGTATAGGGAACACTGAAGCTTTCTTT.

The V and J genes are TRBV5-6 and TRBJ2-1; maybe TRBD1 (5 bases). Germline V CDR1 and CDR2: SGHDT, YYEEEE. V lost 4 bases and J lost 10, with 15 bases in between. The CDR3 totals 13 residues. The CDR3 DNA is TGTGCCAGCAGCAGGCAAGGGGCTTACGAGCAGTTCTTC. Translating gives CASSRQGAYEQFF.

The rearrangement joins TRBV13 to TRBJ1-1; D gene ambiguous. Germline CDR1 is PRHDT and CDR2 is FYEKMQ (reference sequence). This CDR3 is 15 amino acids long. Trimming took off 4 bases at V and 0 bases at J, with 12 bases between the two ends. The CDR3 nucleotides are TGTGCCAGCAGCTCAAACTCCAAATTGAACACTGAAGCTTTCTTT. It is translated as CASSSNSKLNTEAFF.

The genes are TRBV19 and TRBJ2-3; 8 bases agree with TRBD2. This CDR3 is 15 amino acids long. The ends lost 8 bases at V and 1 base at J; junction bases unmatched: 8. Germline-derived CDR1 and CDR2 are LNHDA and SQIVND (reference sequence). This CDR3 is CASSPGAGGTDTQYF. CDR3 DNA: TGTGCCAGTTCACCGGGAGCGGGGGGCACAGATACGCAGTATTTT.

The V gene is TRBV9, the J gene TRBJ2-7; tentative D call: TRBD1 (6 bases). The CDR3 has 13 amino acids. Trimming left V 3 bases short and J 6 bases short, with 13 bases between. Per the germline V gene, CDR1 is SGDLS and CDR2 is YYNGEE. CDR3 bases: TGTGCCAGCAGCGCGGCAGGGGATGTCGAGCAGTACTTC. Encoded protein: CASSAAGDVEQYF.

CDR3 amino acids: CASSSIGEQETQYF. CDR3 coding DNA: TGTGCCAGCAGCTCCATCGGGGAGCAAGAGACCCAGTACTTC. The chain employs TRBV7-8 and TRBJ2-5, with a tentative D call TRBD2 (5 bases). Per the germline V gene, CDR1 is SGHVS and CDR2 is FQNEAQ. With 4 bases removed from V and 2 bases from J, the gap between germline ends came to 11 bases. CDR3 length: 14 residues.

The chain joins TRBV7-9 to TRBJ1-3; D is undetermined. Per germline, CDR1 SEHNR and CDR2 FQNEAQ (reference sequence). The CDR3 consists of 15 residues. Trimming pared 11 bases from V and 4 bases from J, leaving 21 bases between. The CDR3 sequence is CAESLVLSEGNTIYF. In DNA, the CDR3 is TGTGCCGAGTCGTTGGTTCTGTCTGAGGGAAACACCATATATTTT.

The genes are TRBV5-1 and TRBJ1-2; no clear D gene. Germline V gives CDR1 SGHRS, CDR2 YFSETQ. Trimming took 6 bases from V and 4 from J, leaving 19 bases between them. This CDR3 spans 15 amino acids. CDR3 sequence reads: CASTLDGGSGYGYTF. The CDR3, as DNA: TGCGCCAGCACCCTGGACGGCGGGTCAGGCTATGGCTACACCTTC.

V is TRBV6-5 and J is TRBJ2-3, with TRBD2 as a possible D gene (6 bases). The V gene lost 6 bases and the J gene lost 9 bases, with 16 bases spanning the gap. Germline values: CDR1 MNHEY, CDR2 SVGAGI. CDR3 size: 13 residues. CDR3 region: CASRSGFAGTQYF. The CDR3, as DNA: TGTGCCAGCAGATCAGGTTTCGCGGGGACGCAGTATTTT.

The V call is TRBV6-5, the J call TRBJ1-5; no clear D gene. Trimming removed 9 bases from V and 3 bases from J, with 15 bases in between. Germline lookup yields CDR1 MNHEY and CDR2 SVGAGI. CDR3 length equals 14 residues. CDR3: CASSPGDFNQPQHF. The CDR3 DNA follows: TGTGCCAGTAGTCCCGGAGATTTCAATCAGCCCCAGCATTTT.

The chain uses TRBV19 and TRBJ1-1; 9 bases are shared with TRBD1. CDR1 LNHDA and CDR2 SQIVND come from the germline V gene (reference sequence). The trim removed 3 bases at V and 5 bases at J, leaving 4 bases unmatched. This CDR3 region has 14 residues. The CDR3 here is CASSIGTGMTEAFF. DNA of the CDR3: TGTGCCAGTAGTATCGGGACAGGGATGACTGAAGCTTTCTTT.

CDR3 amino acids: CASSHGDEQYF. As DNA, the CDR3 is TGTGCCAGCAGCCACGGGGACGAGCAGTACTTC. This chain joins TRBV3-1 (or the pseudogene TRBV3-2) and TRBJ2-7; perhaps TRBD2 as D (5 bases). V was trimmed by 3 bases and J by 5 bases, leaving 5 bases between them. Germline CDR1 is LGHDT and CDR2 is YNNKEL (reference sequence). The length of the CDR3 is 11 residues.

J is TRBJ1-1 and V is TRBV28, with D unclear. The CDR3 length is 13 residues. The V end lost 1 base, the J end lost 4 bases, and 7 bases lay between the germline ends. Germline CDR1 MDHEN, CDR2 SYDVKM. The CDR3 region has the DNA TGTGCCAGCAGTTTATCTTCGCGCACTGAAGCTTTCTTT. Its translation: CASSLSSRTEAFF.

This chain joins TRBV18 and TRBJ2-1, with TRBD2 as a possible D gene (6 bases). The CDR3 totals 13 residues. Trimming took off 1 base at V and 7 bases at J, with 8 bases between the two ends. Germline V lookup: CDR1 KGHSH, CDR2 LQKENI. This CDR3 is CASSPQAGNEQFF. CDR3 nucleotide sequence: TGTGCCAGCTCACCACAGGCGGGGAATGAGCAGTTCTTC.

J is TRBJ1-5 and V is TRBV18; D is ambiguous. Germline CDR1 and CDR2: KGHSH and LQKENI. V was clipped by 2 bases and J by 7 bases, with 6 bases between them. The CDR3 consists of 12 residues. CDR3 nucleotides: TGTGCCAGCTCACCAGGGAGGCAGCCCCAGCATTTT. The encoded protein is CASSPGRQPQHF.

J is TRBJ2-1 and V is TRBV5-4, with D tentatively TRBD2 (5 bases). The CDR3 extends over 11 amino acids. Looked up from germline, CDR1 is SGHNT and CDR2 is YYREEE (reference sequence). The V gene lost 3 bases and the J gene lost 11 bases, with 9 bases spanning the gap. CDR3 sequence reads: CASSSDYQQFF. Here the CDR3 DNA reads TGTGCCAGCAGCTCCGACTACCAGCAGTTCTTC.

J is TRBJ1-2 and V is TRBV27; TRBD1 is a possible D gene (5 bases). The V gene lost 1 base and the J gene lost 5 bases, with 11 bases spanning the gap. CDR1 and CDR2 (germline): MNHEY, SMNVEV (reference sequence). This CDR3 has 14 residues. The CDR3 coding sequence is TGTGCCAGCAGTTTATATCCAGGGCTGTATGGCTACACCTTC. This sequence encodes CASSLYPGLYGYTF.

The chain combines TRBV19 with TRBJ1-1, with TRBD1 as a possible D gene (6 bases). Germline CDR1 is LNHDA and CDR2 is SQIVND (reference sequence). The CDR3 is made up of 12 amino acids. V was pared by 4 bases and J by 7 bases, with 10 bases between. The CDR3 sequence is CASSKTGYEAFF. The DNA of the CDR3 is TGTGCCAGTAGTAAAACAGGGTATGAAGCTTTCTTT.

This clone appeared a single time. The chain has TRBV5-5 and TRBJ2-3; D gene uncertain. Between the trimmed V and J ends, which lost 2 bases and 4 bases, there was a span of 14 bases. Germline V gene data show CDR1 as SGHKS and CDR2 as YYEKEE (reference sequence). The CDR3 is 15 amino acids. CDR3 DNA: TGTGCCAGCAGCTTTGACGGTCAAAGCGCAGATACGCAGTATTTT. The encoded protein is CASSFDGQSADTQYF.

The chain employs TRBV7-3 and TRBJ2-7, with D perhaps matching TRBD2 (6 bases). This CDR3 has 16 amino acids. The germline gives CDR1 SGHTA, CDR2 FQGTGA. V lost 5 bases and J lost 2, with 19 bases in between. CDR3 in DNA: TGTGCCAGCAGCCCCCAGGCGACTAGTGGCCCCTACGAGCAGTACTTC. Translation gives CASSPQATSGPYEQYF.

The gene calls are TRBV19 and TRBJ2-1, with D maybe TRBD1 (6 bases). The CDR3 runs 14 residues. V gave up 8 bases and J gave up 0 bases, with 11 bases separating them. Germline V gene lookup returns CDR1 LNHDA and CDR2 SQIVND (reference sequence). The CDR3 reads CASLDRNSYNEQFF. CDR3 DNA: TGTGCCAGTCTAGACAGGAACTCCTACAATGAGCAGTTCTTC.

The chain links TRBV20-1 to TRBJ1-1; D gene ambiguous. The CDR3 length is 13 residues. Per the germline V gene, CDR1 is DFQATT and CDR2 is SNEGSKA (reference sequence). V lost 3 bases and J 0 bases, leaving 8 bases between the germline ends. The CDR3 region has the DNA TGCAGTGCTAGTGAAAACATGAACACTGAAGCTTTCTTT. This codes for CSASENMNTEAFF.

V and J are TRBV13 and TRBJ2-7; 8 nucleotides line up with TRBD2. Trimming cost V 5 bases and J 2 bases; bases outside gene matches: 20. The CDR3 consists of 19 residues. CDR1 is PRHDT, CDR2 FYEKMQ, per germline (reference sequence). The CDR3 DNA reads TGTGCCAGCAGCCCCCAGCTCGGATCGGGCGGGGGGTCGACCTACGAGCAGTACTTC. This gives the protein CASSPQLGSGGGSTYEQYF.

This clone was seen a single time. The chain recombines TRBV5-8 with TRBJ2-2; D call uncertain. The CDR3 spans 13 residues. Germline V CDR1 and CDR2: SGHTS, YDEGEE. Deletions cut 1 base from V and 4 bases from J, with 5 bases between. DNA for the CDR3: TGTGCCAGCAGCTTGTCCCTCACCGGGGAGCTGTTTTTT. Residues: CASSLSLTGELFF.

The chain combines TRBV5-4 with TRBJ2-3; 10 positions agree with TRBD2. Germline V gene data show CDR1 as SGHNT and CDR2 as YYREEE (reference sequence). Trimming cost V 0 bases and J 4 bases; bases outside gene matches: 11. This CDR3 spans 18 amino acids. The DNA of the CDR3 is TGTGCCAGCAGCTTGGGTAGCGGGGGGCCAGTGGGCGCAGATACGCAGTATTTT. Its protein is CASSLGSGGPVGADTQYF.

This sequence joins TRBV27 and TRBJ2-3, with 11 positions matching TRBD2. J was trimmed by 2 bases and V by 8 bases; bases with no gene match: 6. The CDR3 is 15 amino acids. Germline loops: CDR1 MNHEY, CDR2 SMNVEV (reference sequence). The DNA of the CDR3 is TGTGCCAGCGCGTCTAGCGGGGGGAACACAGATACGCAGTATTTT. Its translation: CASASSGGNTDTQYF.

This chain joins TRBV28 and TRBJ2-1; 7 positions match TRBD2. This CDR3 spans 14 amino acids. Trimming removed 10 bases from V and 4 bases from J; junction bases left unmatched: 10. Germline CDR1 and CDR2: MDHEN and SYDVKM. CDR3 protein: CATTSGVIYNEQFF. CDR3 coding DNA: TGTGCCACCACCAGCGGGGTAATATACAATGAGCAGTTCTTC. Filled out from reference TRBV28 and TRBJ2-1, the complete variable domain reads DVKVTQSSRYLVKRTGEKVFLECVQDMDHENMFWYRQDPGLGLRLIYFSYDVKMKEKGDIPEGYSVSREKKERFSLILESASTNQTSMYLCATTSGVIYNEQFFGPGTRLTVL.